This is a list of T cell receptor beta chains from one sample in a study of blood T cells in healthy people across ages. TCRdb ran MiXCR on the 5' RACE reads and lists one entry per CDR3 protein. The table records around 690,000 distinct CDR3 sequences, 58% of them present only once. The source material was blood. These receptors all stem from a man in his fifties or sixties in good health. CDR3s include the opening cysteine and the closing phenylalanine or tryptophan. D genes are given only for firm matches. Only some rows state a clone size, as once, few, many or a class for expanded clones.

-	TRBV5-6	TRBJ2-2	TRBD2	TGTGCCAGCAGCTTGTCAGCGGGGGCCCACACCGGGGAGCTGTTTTTT	CASSLSAGAHTGELFF
few	TRBV7-2	TRBJ2-1	-	TGTGCCAGCACCCCCGGCATCTACAATGAGCAGTTCTTC	CASTPGIYNEQFF
-	TRBV3-1	TRBJ2-7	-	TGTGCCAGCAGCTCTTTCCGCGAGCAGTACTTC	CASSSFREQYF
few	TRBV9	TRBJ2-1	TRBD2	TGTGCCAGCAGCGCGACACAGGCGGGGGGGTACAATGAGCAGTTCTTC	CASSATQAGGYNEQFF
-	TRBV5-6	TRBJ2-1	TRBD2	TGTGCCAGCAGCGGCTCGGGACTAGCGAATTACAATGAGCAGTTCTTC	CASSGSGLANYNEQFF
-	TRBV20-1	TRBJ1-6	-	TGCAGTGCTAGAGTAGGGGGACACCTCCACTTT	CSARVGGHLHF
-	TRBV25-1	TRBJ1-4	TRBD1	TGTGCCAGCAAGGGACAGGGGGCGCCGAGTGAAAAACTGTTTTTT	CASKGQGAPSEKLFF
-	TRBV7-9	TRBJ2-7	TRBD2	TGTGCCAGCAGCCTTTCCGAGCGGGGGGGATGGTACAATGAGCAGTACTTC	CASSLSERGGWYNEQYF
-	TRBV3-1	TRBJ1-1	TRBD1	TGTGCCAGCAGCCACCAATACAGGGGAGATAACACCGAAGCTTTCTTT	CASSHQYRGDNTEAFF
-	TRBV7-2	TRBJ2-3	TRBD2	TGTGCCAGCAGCCTCGGACTAGCGGGCCCCCAGGATGCGCAGTATTTT	CASSLGLAGPQDAQYF
once	TRBV25-1	TRBJ2-1	-	TGTGCCAGCAGTATGATGAATGAGCAGTTCTTC	CASSMMNEQFF
-	TRBV15	TRBJ1-2	-	TGTGCCACCAGCAGATACCAGATAACTAACTATGGCTACACCTTC	CATSRYQITNYGYTF
-	TRBV20-1	TRBJ2-3	TRBD2	TGCAGTGCTAGGGCCCTAGCGGGGGGGCTTGATACGCAGTATTTT	CSARALAGGLDTQYF
few	TRBV12-3/TRBV12-4	TRBJ2-3	-	TGTGCCACCAGTTTACCCTCTGTCAACACAGATACGCAGTATTTT	CATSLPSVNTDTQYF
-	TRBV24-1	TRBJ2-3	TRBD1	TGTGCCACCAGTGATTGGGGGACAGGGGGCTCATATACGCAGTATTTT	CATSDWGTGGSYTQYF
-	TRBV4-2	TRBJ1-6	TRBD1	TGTGCCAGCAGCCCACAACTAGCGGGGGACAGGGGTTATTCACCCCTCCACTTT	CASSPQLAGDRGYSPLHF
-	TRBV3-1	TRBJ2-1	-	TGTGCCAGCAGCCAAGATTTAGGACTTCGATGCAATGAGCAGTTCTTC	CASSQDLGLRCNEQFF
-	TRBV29-1	TRBJ2-3	TRBD2	TGCAGCGCCGAACGACTAGCGGATAGCACAGATACGCAGTATTTT	CSAERLADSTDTQYF
-	TRBV3-1	TRBJ1-1	-	TGTGCCAGCAGCCCCGGGCGGCCAGCGCTGAACACTGAAGCTTTCTTT	CASSPGRPALNTEAFF
few	TRBV7-9	TRBJ1-2	-	TGTGCCAGCAGCTTGATCGGCGAGGGAAACTATGGCTACACCTTC	CASSLIGEGNYGYTF
few	TRBV7-6	TRBJ2-7	TRBD1	TGTGCCAGCAGCCCCACAGGGGACGAGCAGTACTTC	CASSPTGDEQYF
few	TRBV29-1	TRBJ2-7	TRBD1	TGCAGCGTTACTACCGGGACAGCATACGAGCAGTACTTC	CSVTTGTAYEQYF
few	TRBV7-2	TRBJ2-1	-	TGTGCCAGCAGCTTACTAGTTTTAAGCTCCTACAATGAGCAGTTCTTC	CASSLLVLSSYNEQFF
-	TRBV29-1	TRBJ2-1	TRBD2	TGCAGCGTTGACGCCTCGACTAGCGGGGGGGCCGGAGATGAGCAGTTCTTC	CSVDASTSGGAGDEQFF
-	TRBV20-1	TRBJ1-2	-	TGCAGTGCTCAACCCCGCCCGCTACAGAACTATGGCTACACCTTC	CSAQPRPLQNYGYTF
-	TRBV29-1	TRBJ2-5	-	TGCAGCGTTGAAGATCGGCGGGCGAGGGACCGCACCCGACAAGAGACCCAGTACTTC	CSVEDRRARDRTRQETQYF
-	TRBV29-1	TRBJ2-7	TRBD1	TGCAGCGTCGCCACAGGGGCCCTCTCCTACGAGCAGTACTTC	CSVATGALSYEQYF
-	TRBV20-1	TRBJ1-2	-	TGCAGTGCTAGAGGGGGCCTCTCTAACTATGGCTACACCTTC	CSARGGLSNYGYTF
few	TRBV20-1	TRBJ2-5	-	TGCAGTGCTAGCGGTGGGCGCAGGGAGACCCAGTACTTC	CSASGGRRETQYF
few	TRBV6-5	TRBJ2-1	-	TGTGCCAGCAGCTCGGGGGAGGAGGGGGAGCAGTTCTTC	CASSSGEEGEQFF
few	TRBV29-1	TRBJ2-7	TRBD2	TGCAGCGTCCGACTAGCGGGAACCTACGAGCAGTACTTC	CSVRLAGTYEQYF
-	TRBV7-9	TRBJ2-5	-	TGTGCCAGCAGCCCAGGACGGTTAATGGAGCAGTACTTC	CASSPGRLMEQYF
-	TRBV28	TRBJ1-5	-	TGTGCCAGCAGTTTAATCTTAACCGGGGAGAGCAATCAGCCCCAGCATTTT	CASSLILTGESNQPQHF
-	TRBV7-9	TRBJ2-2	-	TGTGCCAGCAGCTCAGTTGCGGGGGAGCTGTTTTTT	CASSSVAGELFF
-	TRBV19	TRBJ2-1	-	TGTGCCAGTACCTCGAAGAATGAGCAGTTCTTC	CASTSKNEQFF
-	TRBV10-3	TRBJ2-1	TRBD1	TGTGCCATCAGACAGGGGTCAGGGAATGAGCAGTTCTTC	CAIRQGSGNEQFF
few	TRBV20-1	TRBJ1-2	-	TGCAGTGCTAAGGCTGACCCTACGGACTATGGCTACACCTTC	CSAKADPTDYGYTF
-	TRBV20-1	TRBJ1-1	-	TGCAGTGCTAGGCGTCTGGTAAACACTGAAGCTTTCTTT	CSARRLVNTEAFF
-	TRBV12-3/TRBV12-4	TRBJ2-7	TRBD1	TGTGTCAGACAAGGGGACAGGATCTGCGAGCAGTACTTC	CVRQGDRICEQYF
few	TRBV5-1	TRBJ2-3	-	TGCGCCAGCAGCTTGGTAGGCGGGGTGGCAGATACGCAGTATTTT	CASSLVGGVADTQYF
few	TRBV7-9	TRBJ2-1	TRBD2	TGTGCCAGCAGCTCTCGGGGGGGCAATGAGCAGTTCTTC	CASSSRGGNEQFF
-	TRBV25-1	TRBJ1-2	-	TGTGCCAGCAGTGGTACAGACAGGCCTAACTATGGCTACACCTTC	CASSGTDRPNYGYTF
-	TRBV7-2	TRBJ2-7	-	TGTGCCAGCAGCTTAGTGGGGACTCCCTCCTACAATGAGCAGTACTTC	CASSLVGTPSYNEQYF
-	TRBV18	TRBJ2-4	-	TGTGCCAGCTCACTCGAGAGCGGGCCAGGTGGAGGGGAGCAGTACTTC	CASSLESGPGGGEQYF
-	TRBV27	TRBJ1-6	TRBD1	TGTGCCACAGGGGGCTATAATTCACCCCTCCACTTT	CATGGYNSPLHF